A selection of T cell receptor beta chains follows, all from one sample in a study of OX40 agonist ivuxolimab in advanced cancers. Sequencing was performed with immunoSEQ multiplex PCR; in TCRdb, only in-frame clones are kept and a portion is missing. The profile covers roughly 10,000 clones, with about 66% appearing a single time and 20% to 30% taken by the ten largest. Sequenced here: CD4+ or CD8+ T cells sorted from blood, sampled in a trial of the OX40 agonist ivuxolimab. All receptors come from an adult with an advanced solid tumor such as melanoma, head and neck, liver or kidney cancer. Both conserved end residues are part of each CDR3. A D gene is named only where the DNA matches it firmly. Clone size is given for some rows only: seen once, a few or many times, or a class if the clone is expanded.

v_gene	d_gene	j_gene	abundance	CDR3aa	CDR3nt
TRBV2	.	TRBJ1-4	.	CASTGTDPNEKLFF	TGTGCCAGCACCGGAACAGACCCTAATGAAAAACTGTTTTTT
TRBV13	TRBD2	TRBJ2-3	.	CASSGGANTQYF	TGTGCCAGTTCCGGGGGGGCGAATACGCAGTATTTT
TRBV5-4	.	TRBJ1-2	.	CASSLVGGYTF	TGTGCCAGCAGCTTGGTGGGTGGCTACACCTTC
TRBV2	TRBD2	TRBJ2-5	.	CASSDSGEETQYF	TGTGCCAGCAGTGATAGCGGGGAAGAGACCCAGTACTTC
TRBV7-9	.	TRBJ1-2	.	CASSSDVGGYTF	TGTGCCAGCAGCTCGGACGTAGGGGGCTACACCTTC
TRBV19	.	TRBJ2-1	.	CASSRDTYNEQFF	TGTGCCAGTAGTAGAGACACTTACAATGAGCAGTTCTTC
TRBV19	.	TRBJ2-7	.	CASSISLEGEQYF	TGTGCCAGTAGTATCTCCCTGGAGGGCGAGCAGTACTTC
TRBV7-9	.	TRBJ2-7	few	CASSPPVAYEQYF	TGTGCCAGCAGCCCGCCGGTTGCCTACGAGCAGTACTTC
TRBV9	.	TRBJ1-2	.	CASSVGFEEGFYGYTF	TGTGCCAGCAGCGTAGGGTTTGAGGAGGGATTCTATGGCTACACCTTC
TRBV27	.	TRBJ2-2	.	CASSLLQGKVGELFF	TGTGCCAGCAGTTTACTACAGGGAAAGGTCGGGGAGCTGTTTTTT
TRBV13	.	TRBJ2-3	few	CASSLAASTDTQYF	TGTGCCAGCAGCTTAGCGGCTAGCACAGATACGCAGTATTTT
TRBV5-6	TRBD1	TRBJ2-5	.	CASSLREGAAGETQYF	TGTGCCAGCAGCTTGCGAGAGGGGGCGGCGGGAGAGACCCAGTACTTC